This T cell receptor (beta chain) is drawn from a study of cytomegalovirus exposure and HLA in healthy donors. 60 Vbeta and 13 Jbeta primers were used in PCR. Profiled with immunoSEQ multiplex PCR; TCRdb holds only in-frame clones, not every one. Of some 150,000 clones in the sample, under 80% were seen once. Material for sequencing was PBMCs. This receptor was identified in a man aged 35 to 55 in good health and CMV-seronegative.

The CDR3 reads CASSDMAANTEAFF. CDR3 bases: TGTGCCAGCAGTGACATGGCAGCGAACACTGAAGCTTTCTTT. V gene TRBV6-5 combines with J gene TRBJ1-1, with D unclear. Germline V gene lookup returns CDR1 MNHEY and CDR2 SVGAGI. The V and J ends lost 5 bases and 1 base respectively, with 11 bases between them. The CDR3 sequence is 14 residues long.